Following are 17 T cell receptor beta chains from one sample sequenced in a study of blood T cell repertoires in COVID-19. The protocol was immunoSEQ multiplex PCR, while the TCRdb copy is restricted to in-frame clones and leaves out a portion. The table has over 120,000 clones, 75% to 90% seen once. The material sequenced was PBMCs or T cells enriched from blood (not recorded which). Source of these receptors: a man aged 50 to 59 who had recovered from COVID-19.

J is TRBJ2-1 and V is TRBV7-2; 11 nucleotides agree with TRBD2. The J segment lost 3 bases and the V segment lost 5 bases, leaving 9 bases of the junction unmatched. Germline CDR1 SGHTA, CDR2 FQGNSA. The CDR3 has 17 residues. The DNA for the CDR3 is TGTGCCAGCAGCGCGCGAGCCACTAGCGGGAGCTACAATGAGCAGTTCTTC. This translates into CASSARATSGSYNEQFF.

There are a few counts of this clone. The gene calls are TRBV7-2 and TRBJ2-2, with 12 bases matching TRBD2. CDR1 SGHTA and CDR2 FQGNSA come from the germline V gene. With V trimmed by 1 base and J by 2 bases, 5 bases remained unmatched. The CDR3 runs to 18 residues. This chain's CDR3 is CASSLGGLAGFNTGELFF. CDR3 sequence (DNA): TGTGCCAGCAGCTTAGGAGGACTAGCGGGATTTAACACCGGGGAGCTGTTTTTT.

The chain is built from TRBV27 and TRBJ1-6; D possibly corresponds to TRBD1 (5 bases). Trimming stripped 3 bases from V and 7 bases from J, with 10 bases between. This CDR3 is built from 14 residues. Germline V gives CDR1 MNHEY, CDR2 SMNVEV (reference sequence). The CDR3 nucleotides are TGTGCCAGCAGTTTCAGGGTGGGAAATTCACCCCTCCACTTT. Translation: CASSFRVGNSPLHF.

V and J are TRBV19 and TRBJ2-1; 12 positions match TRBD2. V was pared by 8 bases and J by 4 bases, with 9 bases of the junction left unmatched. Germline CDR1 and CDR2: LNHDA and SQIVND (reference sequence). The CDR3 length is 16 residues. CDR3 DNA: TGTGCCAGTGATCCGAGGGGACTAGCGGGTTACAATGAGCAGTTCTTC. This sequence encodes CASDPRGLAGYNEQFF.

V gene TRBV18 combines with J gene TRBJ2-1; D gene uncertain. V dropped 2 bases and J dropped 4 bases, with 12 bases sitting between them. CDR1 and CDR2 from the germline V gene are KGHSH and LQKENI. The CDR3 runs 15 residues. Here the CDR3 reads CASSPDFGYYNEQFF. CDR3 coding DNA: TGTGCCAGCTCACCAGACTTTGGCTATTACAATGAGCAGTTCTTC.

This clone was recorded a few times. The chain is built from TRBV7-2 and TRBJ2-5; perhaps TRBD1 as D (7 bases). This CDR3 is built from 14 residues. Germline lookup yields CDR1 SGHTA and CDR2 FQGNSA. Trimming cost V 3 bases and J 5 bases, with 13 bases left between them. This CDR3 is CASSLDRRVETQYF. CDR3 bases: TGTGCCAGCAGCTTGGACAGGAGGGTGGAGACCCAGTACTTC. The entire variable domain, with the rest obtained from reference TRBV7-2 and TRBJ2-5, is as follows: GAGVSQSPSNKVTEKGKDVELRCDPISGHTALYWYRQSLGQGLEFLIYFQGNSAPDKSGLPSDRFSAERTGGSVSTLTIQRTQQEDSAVYLCASSLDRRVETQYFGPGTRLLVL.

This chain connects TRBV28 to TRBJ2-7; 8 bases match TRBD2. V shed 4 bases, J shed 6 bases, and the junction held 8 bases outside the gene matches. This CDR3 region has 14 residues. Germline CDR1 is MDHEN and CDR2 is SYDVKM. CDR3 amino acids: CASSSTGGPSEQYF. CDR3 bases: TGTGCCAGCAGTTCTACGGGAGGGCCCTCCGAGCAGTACTTC.

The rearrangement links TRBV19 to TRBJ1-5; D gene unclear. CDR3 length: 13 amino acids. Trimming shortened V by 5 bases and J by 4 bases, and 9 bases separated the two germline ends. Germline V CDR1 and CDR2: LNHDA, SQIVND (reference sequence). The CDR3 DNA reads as TGTGCCAGTAGTGACACGGGGAATCAGCCCCAGCATTTT. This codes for CASSDTGNQPQHF.

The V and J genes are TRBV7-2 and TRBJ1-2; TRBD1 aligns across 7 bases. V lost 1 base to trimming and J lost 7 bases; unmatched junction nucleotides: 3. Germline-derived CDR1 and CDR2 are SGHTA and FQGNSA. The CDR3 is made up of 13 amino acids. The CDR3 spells CASSLEGAGGYTF. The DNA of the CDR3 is TGTGCCAGCAGCTTAGAGGGGGCCGGTGGCTACACCTTC.

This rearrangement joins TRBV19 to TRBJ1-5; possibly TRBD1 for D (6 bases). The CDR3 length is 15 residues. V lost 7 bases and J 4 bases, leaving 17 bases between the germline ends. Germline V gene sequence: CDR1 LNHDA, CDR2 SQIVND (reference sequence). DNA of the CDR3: TGTGCCAGTACCGCGGGCGGGGGCCCTAATCAGCCCCAGCATTTT. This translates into CASTAGGGPNQPQHF.

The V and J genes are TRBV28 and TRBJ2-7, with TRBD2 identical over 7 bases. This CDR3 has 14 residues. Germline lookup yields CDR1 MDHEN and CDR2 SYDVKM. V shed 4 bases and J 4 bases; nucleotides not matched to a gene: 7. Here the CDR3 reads CASSSWEGRYEQYF. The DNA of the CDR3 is TGTGCCAGCAGTTCGTGGGAGGGGAGATACGAGCAGTACTTC.

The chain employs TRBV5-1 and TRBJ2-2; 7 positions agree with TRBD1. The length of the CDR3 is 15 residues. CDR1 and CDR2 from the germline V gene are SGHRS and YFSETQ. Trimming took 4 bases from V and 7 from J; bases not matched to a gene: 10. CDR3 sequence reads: CASSSQGQFNGELFF. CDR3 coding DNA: TGCGCCAGCAGCAGCCAGGGACAGTTCAACGGGGAGCTGTTTTTT.

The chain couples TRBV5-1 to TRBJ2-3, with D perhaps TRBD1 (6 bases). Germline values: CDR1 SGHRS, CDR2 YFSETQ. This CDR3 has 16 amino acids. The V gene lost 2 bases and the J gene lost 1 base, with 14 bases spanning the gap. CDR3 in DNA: TGCGCCAGCAGCTTTAGGGGGATCCACCGCACAGATACGCAGTATTTT. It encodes CASSFRGIHRTDTQYF.

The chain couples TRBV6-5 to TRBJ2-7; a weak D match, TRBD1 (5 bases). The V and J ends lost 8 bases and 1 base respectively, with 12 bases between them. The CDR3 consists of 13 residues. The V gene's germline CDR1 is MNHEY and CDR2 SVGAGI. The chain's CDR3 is CASSPRDSYEQYF. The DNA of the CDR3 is TGTGCCAGCTCCCCCAGGGATTCCTACGAGCAGTACTTC.

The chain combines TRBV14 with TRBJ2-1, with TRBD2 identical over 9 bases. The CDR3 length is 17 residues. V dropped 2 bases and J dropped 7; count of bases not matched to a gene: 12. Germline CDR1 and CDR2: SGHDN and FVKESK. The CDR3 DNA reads TGTGCCAGCAGCCAAACCCCGACTAGCGGACTGCGGAATGAGCAGTTCTTC. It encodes CASSQTPTSGLRNEQFF.

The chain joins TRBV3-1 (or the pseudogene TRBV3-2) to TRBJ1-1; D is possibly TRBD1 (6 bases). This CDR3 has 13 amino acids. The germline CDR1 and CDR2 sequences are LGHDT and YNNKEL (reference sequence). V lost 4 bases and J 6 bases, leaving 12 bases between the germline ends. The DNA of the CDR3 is TGTGCCAGCAGCCTATTTGGACAGCCTGAAGCTTTCTTT. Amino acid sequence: CASSLFGQPEAFF.

The CDR3 DNA reads as TGTGCCAGCTCCTACACAGGGGGCGCCCGGGGAGATCAGCCCCAGCATTTT. Amino acids: CASSYTGGARGDQPQHF. The chain employs TRBV18 and TRBJ1-5; 9 nucleotides match TRBD1. Germline CDR1 reads KGHSH; CDR2 reads LQKENI. With 6 bases clipped from V and 5 bases from J, the junction kept 14 bases outside the gene matches. The CDR3 length is 17 residues.